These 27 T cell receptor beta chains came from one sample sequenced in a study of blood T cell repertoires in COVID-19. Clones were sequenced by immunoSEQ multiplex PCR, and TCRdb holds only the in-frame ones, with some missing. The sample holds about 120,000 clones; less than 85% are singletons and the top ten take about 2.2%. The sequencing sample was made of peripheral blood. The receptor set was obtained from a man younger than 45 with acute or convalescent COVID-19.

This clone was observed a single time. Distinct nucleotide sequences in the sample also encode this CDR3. The CDR3 region is CAWSPSYEQYF. CDR3 sequence (DNA): TGTGCCTGGAGTCCGTCCTACGAGCAGTACTTC. V is TRBV30 and J is TRBJ2-7; the D is unclear. Germline V lookup: CDR1 GTSNPN, CDR2 SVGIG (reference sequence). The CDR3 length is 11 residues. V was clipped by 2 bases and J by 1 base, with 3 bases between them.

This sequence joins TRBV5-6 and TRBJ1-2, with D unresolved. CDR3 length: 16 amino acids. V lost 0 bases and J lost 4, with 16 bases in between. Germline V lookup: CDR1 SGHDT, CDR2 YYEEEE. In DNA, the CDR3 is TGTGCCAGCAGCTTGGCCGTTGACGGAGGCCTCTATGGCTACACCTTC. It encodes CASSLAVDGGLYGYTF.

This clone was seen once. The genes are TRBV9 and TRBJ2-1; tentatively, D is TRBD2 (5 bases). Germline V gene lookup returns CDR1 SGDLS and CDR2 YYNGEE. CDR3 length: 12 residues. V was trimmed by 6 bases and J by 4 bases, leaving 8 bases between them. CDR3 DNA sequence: TGTGCCAGCAACCGGGAATACAATGAGCAGTTCTTC. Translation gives CASNREYNEQFF. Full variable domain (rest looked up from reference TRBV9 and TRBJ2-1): DSGVTQTPKHLITATGQRVTLRCSPRSGDLSVYWYQQSLDQGLQFLIQYYNGEERAKGNILERFSAQQFPDLHSELNLSSLELGDSALYFCASNREYNEQFFGPGTRLTVL.

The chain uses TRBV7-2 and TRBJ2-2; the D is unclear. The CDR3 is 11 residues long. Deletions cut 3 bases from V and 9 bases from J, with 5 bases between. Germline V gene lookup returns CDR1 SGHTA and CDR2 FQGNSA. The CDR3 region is CASSFIWELFF. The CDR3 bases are TGTGCCAGCAGCTTTATTTGGGAGCTGTTTTTT.

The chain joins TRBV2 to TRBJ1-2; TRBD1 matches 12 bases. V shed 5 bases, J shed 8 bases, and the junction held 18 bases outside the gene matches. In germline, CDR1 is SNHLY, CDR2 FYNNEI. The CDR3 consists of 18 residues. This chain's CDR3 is CASSRPFGTGGEVGGYTF. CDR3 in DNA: TGTGCCAGCAGTAGACCCTTCGGGACAGGGGGCGAAGTGGGAGGCTACACCTTC.

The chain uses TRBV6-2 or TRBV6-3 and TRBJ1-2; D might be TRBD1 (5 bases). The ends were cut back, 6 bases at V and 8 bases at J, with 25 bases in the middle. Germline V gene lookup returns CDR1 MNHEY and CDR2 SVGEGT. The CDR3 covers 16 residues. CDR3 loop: CASSLSYGGTQGGYTF. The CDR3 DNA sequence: TGTGCCAGCAGCCTTTCGTACGGGGGTACCCAAGGAGGCTACACCTTC.

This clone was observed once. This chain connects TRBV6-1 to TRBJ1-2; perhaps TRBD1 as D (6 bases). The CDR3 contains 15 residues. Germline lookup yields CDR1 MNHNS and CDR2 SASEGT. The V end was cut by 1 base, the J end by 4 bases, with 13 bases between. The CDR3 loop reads CASSEGGGASYGYTF. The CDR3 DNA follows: TGTGCCAGCAGTGAAGGAGGGGGAGCTAGCTATGGCTACACCTTC.

This CDR3 reads CASSQEFIRAYYGYTF. The CDR3, as DNA: TGCGCCAGCAGCCAAGAATTCATCAGGGCTTACTATGGCTACACCTTC. The chain carries TRBV4-1 and TRBJ1-2, with a tentative D call TRBD1 (5 bases). Germline V CDR1 and CDR2: MGHRA, YSYEKL. The V end lost 0 bases, the J end lost 3 bases, and 14 bases lay between the germline ends. The CDR3 is 16 residues long.

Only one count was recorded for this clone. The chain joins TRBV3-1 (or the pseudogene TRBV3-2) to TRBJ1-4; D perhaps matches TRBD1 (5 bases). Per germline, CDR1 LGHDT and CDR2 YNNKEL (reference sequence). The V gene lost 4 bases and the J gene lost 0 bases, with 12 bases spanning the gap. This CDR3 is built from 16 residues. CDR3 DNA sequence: TGTGCCAGCAGCCTTCGTTGGGGGGCAACTAATGAAAAACTGTTTTTT. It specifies CASSLRWGATNEKLFF.

CDR3 amino acids: CASPTSGTTDTQYF. Written as DNA, the CDR3 is TGTGCCAGCCCGACTAGCGGGACGACAGATACGCAGTATTTT. The V and J genes are TRBV6-6 and TRBJ2-3; 11 nucleotides match TRBD2. The junction had 4 bases not matched to a gene; V was cut back by 8 bases and J by 3 bases. Germline CDR1 is MNHNY and CDR2 is SVGAGI (reference sequence). The CDR3 runs 14 residues.

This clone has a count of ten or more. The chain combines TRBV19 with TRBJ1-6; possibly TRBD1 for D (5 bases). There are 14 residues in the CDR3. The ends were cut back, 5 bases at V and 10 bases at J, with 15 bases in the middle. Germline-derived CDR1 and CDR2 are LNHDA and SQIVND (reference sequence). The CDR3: CASSFQGTSSPLHF. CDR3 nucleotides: TGTGCCAGTAGTTTCCAGGGCACCAGCTCACCCCTCCACTTT. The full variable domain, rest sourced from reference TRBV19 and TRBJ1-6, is DGGITQSPKYLFRKEGQNVTLSCEQNLNHDAMYWYRQDPGQGLRLIYYSQIVNDFQKGDIAEGYSVSREKKESFPLTVTSAQKNPTAFYLCASSFQGTSSPLHFGNGTRLTVT.

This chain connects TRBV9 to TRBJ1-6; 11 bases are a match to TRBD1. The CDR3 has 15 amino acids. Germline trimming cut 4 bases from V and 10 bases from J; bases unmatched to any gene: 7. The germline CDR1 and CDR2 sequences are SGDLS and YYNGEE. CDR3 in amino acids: CASSPMGQGESPLHF. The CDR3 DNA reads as TGTGCCAGCAGCCCAATGGGACAGGGGGAATCACCCCTCCACTTT.

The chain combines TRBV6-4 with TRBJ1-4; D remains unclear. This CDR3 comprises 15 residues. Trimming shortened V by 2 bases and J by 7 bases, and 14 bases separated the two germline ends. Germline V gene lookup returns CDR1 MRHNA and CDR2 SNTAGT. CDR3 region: CASSDRQPSGEKLFF. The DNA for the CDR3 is TGTGCCAGCAGTGACCGGCAGCCCTCGGGTGAAAAACTGTTTTTT.

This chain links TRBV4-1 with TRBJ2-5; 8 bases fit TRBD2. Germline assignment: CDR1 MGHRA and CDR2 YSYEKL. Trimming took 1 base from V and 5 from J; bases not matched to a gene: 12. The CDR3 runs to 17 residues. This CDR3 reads CASSQVGLGGGRETQYF. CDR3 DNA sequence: TGCGCCAGCAGCCAAGTAGGACTTGGCGGGGGGAGGGAGACCCAGTACTTC.

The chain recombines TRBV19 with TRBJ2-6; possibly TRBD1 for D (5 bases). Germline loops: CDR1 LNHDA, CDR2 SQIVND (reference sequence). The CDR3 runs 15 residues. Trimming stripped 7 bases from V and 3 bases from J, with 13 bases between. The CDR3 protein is CASINWGGGANVLTF. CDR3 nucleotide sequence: TGTGCCAGTATAAATTGGGGCGGTGGGGCCAACGTCCTGACTTTC.

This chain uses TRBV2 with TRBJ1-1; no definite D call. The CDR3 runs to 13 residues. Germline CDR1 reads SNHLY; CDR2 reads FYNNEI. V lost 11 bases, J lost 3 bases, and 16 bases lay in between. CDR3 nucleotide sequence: TGTGCCGGGAGAATCGGCTCTTACACTGAAGCTTTCTTT. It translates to CAGRIGSYTEAFF. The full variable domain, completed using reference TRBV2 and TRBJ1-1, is EPEVTQTPSHQVTQMGQEVILRCVPISNHLYFYWYRQILGQKVEFLVSFYNNEISEKSEIFDDQFSVERPDGSNFTLKIRSTKLEDSAMYFCAGRIGSYTEAFFGQGTRLTVV.

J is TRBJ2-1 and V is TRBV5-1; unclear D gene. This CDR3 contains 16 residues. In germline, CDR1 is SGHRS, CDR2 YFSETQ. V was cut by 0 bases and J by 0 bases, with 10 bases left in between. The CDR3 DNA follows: TGCGCCAGCAGCTTGGACGTCGTCAGCTCCTACAATGAGCAGTTCTTC. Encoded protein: CASSLDVVSSYNEQFF.

CDR3 protein: CASSLGSGGVSEQFF. The CDR3 DNA follows: TGTGCCAGCAGCTTAGGGTCAGGGGGAGTAAGTGAGCAGTTCTTC. The chain employs TRBV7-9 and TRBJ2-1; 7 bases map to TRBD1. CDR1 and CDR2 from the germline V gene are SEHNR and FQNEAQ (reference sequence). With 1 base clipped from V and 9 bases from J, the junction kept 9 bases outside the gene matches. The CDR3 spans 15 residues.

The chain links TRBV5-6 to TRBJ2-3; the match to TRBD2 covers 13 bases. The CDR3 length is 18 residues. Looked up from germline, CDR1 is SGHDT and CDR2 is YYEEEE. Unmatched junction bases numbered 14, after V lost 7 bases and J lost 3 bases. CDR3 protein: CASAGLAGSLEQTDTQYF. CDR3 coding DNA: TGTGCCAGCGCGGGACTAGCGGGATCCCTGGAACAAACAGATACGCAGTATTTT.

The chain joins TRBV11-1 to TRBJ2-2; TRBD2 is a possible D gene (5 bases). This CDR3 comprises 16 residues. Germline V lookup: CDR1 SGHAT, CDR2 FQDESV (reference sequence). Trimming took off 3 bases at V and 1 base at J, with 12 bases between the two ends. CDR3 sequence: CASSLRGRQNTGELFF. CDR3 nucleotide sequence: TGTGCCAGCAGCTTGAGAGGGCGGCAGAACACCGGGGAGCTGTTTTTT.

As DNA, the CDR3 is TGTGCCAGCAGCCCGAGAGTCTATCAGCCCCAGCATTTT. Residues: CASSPRVYQPQHF. The rearrangement links TRBV28 to TRBJ1-5; D gene unclear. This CDR3 comprises 13 residues. The germline CDR1 and CDR2 sequences are MDHEN and SYDVKM. Trimming removed 6 bases at V and 5 bases at J, with 11 bases between.

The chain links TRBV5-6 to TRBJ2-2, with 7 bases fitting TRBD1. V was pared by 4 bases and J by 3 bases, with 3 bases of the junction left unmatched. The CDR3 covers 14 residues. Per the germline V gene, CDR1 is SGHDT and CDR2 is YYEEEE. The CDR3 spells CASSDDRDTGELFF. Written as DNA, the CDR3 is TGTGCCAGCAGCGACGACAGGGACACCGGGGAGCTGTTTTTT. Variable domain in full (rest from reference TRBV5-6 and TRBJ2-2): DAGVTQSPTHLIKTRGQQVTLRCSPKSGHDTVSWYQQALGQGPQFIFQYYEEEERQRGNFPDRFSGHQFPNYSSELNVNALLLGDSALYLCASSDDRDTGELFFGEGSRLTVL.

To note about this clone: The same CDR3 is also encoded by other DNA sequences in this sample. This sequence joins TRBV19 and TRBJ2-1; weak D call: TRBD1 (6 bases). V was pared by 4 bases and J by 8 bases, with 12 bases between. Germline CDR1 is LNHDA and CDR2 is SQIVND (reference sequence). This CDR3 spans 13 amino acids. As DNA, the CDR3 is TGTGCCAGTAGTACGAAACAGGGCGATGAGCAGTTCTTC. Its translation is CASSTKQGDEQFF.

The CDR3 coding sequence is TGTGCCAGCAGCTCTCAGGGACAGAATAATTCACCCCTCCACTTT. Amino acids: CASSSQGQNNSPLHF. The genes are TRBV7-9 and TRBJ1-6; TRBD1 aligns across 7 bases. V was clipped by 4 bases and J by 5 bases; unmatched bases: 5. Germline V lookup: CDR1 SEHNR, CDR2 FQNEAQ (reference sequence). The CDR3 is made up of 15 amino acids.

This chain's CDR3 is CASSPWTGDEKLFF. The CDR3 DNA is TGTGCCAGCAGCCCATGGACAGGGGATGAAAAACTGTTTTTT. The genes are TRBV6-5 and TRBJ1-4; 9 positions match TRBD1. With 6 bases clipped from V and 6 bases from J, the junction kept 5 bases outside the gene matches. From germline, CDR1 is MNHEY and CDR2 SVGAGI. The CDR3 covers 14 residues.

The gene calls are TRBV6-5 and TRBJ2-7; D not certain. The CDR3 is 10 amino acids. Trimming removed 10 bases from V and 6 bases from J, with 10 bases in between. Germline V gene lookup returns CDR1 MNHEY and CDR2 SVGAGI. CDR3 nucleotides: TGTGCCAACCTTCGAGCCGAGCAGTACGTC. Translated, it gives CANLRAEQYV.

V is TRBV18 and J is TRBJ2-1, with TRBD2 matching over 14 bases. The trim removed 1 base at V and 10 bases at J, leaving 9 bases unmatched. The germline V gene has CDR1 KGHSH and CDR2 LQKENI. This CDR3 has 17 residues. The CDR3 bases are TGTGCCAGCTCACCACTCGGGACTAGCGGGAGCTCTGGAGAGCAGTTCTTC. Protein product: CASSPLGTSGSSGEQFF.